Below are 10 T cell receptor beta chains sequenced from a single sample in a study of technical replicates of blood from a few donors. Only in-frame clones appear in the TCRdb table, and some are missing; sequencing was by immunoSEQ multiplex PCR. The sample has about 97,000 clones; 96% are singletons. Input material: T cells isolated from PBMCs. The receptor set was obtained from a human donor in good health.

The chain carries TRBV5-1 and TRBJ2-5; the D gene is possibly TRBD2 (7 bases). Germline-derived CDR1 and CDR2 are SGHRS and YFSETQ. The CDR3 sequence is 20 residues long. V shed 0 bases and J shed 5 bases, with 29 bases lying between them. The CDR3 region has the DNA TGCGCCAGCAGCTTGGCCTCGAAATTAGATATAGGGGGGGCCGGGGAGACCCAGTACTTC. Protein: CASSLASKLDIGGAGETQYF.

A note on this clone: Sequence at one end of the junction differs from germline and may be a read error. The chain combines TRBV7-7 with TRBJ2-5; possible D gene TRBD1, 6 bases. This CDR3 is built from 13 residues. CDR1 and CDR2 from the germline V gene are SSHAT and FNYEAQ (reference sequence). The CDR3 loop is CASSTPDRETQYF. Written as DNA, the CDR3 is TGTGCTAGCAGCACACCCGACAGGGAGACCCAGTACTTC.

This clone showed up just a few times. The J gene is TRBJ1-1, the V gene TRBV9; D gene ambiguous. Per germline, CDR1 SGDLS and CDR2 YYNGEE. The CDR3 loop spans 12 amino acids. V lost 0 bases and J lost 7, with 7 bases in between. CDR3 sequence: CASSVVRNEAFF. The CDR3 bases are TGTGCCAGCAGCGTAGTGAGGAATGAAGCTTTCTTT. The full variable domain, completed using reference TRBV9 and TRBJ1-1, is DSGVTQTPKHLITATGQRVTLRCSPRSGDLSVYWYQQSLDQGLQFLIQYYNGEERAKGNILERFSAQQFPDLHSELNLSSLELGDSALYFCASSVVRNEAFFGQGTRLTVV.

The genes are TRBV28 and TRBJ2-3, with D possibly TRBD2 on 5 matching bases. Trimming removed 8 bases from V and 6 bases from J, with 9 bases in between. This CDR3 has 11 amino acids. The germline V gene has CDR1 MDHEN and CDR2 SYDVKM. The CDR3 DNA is TGTGCCAGCGGCTCGGGGGATACGCAGTATTTT. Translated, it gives CASGSGDTQYF.

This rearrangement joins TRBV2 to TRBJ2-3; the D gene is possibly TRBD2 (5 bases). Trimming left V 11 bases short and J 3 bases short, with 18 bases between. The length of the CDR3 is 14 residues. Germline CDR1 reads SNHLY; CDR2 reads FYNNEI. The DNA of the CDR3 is TGTGCCGTGGTTCGGACTCTTTGGACAGATACGCAGTATTTT. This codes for CAVVRTLWTDTQYF.

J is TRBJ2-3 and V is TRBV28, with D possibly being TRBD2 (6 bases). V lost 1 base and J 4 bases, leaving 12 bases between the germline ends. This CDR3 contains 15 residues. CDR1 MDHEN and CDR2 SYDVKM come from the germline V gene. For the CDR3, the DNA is TGTGCCAGCAGTTTATACCGAAGCGGGTCAGATACGCAGTATTTT. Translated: CASSLYRSGSDTQYF.

CDR3: CASSEYTDTQYF. As DNA, the CDR3 is TGTGCCAGCAGTGAATACACAGATACGCAGTATTTT. This chain joins TRBV2 and TRBJ2-3; D is undetermined. Germline V gene lookup returns CDR1 SNHLY and CDR2 FYNNEI. This CDR3 spans 12 amino acids. The V and J ends lost 2 bases and 2 bases respectively, with 2 bases between them.

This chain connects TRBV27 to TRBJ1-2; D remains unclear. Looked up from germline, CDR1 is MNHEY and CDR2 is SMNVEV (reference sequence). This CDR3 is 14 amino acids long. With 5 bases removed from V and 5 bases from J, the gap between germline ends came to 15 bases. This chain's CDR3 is CASSPTWGGYGYTF. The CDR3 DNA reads TGTGCCAGCAGTCCAACCTGGGGAGGGTATGGCTACACCTTC.

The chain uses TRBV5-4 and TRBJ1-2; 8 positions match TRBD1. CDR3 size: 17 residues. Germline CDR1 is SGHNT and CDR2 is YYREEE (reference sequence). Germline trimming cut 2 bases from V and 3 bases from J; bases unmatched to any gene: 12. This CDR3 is CASSLEDRVSGHYGYTF. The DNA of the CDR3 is TGTGCCAGCAGCTTAGAGGACAGGGTTTCCGGCCACTATGGCTACACCTTC.

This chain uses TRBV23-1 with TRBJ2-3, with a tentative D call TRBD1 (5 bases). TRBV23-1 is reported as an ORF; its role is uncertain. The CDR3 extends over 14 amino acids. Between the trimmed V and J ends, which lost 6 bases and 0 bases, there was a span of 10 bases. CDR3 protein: CASRDSSSTDTQYF. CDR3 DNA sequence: TGCGCCAGCAGAGACAGCTCTAGCACAGATACGCAGTATTTT.